This T cell receptor (beta chain) was sequenced for a study of shared clonotypes between healthy human individuals. Study at large: Three CD4 naive, three CD4 memory, two CD8 naive and one CD8 memory plate were used per donor.

This clone was counted at least ten times. The target antigen is unknown. Only Caucasian adults living in Nashville, Tennessee served as donors. Original data processing: Filtering differed for immunoSEQ, which gave only junction sequences without quality scores. This table comes from immunoSEQ multiplex PCR, and its TCRdb copy is limited to in-frame clones, with some not included. That table furnishes V, J and clone size, whereas the DNA furnished D and trimming. Found here are about 680,000 clones, about three quarters of them singletons; the top ten hold 1.5% to 2%. Germline values: CDR1 ENHRY, CDR2 SYGVKD. V shed 2 bases and J shed 6 bases, with 17 bases lying between them. CDR3 length equals 15 residues. Study-level results: In this cohort, only blood was sampled, and tissue repertoires likely differ.

The V call is TRBV10-3, the J call TRBJ2-7, with a tentative D call TRBD2 (8 bases). Material: memory CD4+ T cells sorted from blood. Subset given: CD45RA-negative fraction. This sequence was found in a woman younger than 45 in good health. The CDR3 sequence is CAISEQGTAGAEQYF. In DNA, the CDR3 is TGTGCCATCAGTGAGCAGGGGACAGCGGGGGCCGAGCAGTACTTC.